This T cell receptor (beta chain) appears in the sequencing data of a study of low-dose radiotherapy and immunotherapy resistance in tumors. Across the whole study: The study administered intravenous cyclophosphamide at 200 mg/m2 every two weeks, one day ahead of radiation and immunotherapy.

V was clipped by 5 bases and J by 1 base, with 18 bases between them. The CDR3 loop spans 16 amino acids. From germline, CDR1 is SGHTA and CDR2 FQGNSA. Primers used for first-strand cDNA, a TRAV- and TRBV-specific set, covered both alpha and beta chains. TCR amplification used 15 to 20 PCR cycles, a constant-region primer and a V-primer adapter. By in vitro transcription, the isolated mRNA was amplified. TCRdb independently ran MiXCR on the reads; one entry per CDR3 protein. The repertoire holds about 84,000 distinct CDR3 sequences, with roughly 17% as singletons. The time point was: after trial treatment. Noted treatment: LDRT plus nivolumab, ipilimumab, low-dose cyclophosphamide and aspirin (RACIN trial). This clonotype was found many times.

The chain combines TRBV7-2 with TRBJ2-7; perhaps TRBD2 as D (6 bases). Sequencing used PBMCs, obtained after low-dose radiotherapy plus immunotherapy. The source of this sequence is a male donor with prostate cancer. This chain's CDR3 is CASSTDGGIMSYEQYF. In DNA, the CDR3 is TGTGCCAGCAGCACCGACGGAGGGATTATGTCCTACGAGCAGTACTTC.